Shown below are 3 T cell receptor beta chains from a single sample sequenced in a study of T cell responses to AZD1222 COVID-19 vaccine. Measured with immunoSEQ multiplex PCR; TCRdb has only the in-frame clones, and not every one. Of 200,000 to 250,000 clones listed, roughly 94% are singletons. This specimen was peripheral blood, taken 28 days after the second dose of the MenACWY control vaccine. These receptors were taken from an adult who received the MenACWY meningococcal vaccine as a control.

The chain has TRBV13 and TRBJ1-2; maybe TRBD1 (5 bases). CDR3 length: 13 residues. The germline V and J ends were trimmed by 5 bases and 4 bases, with 11 bases remaining between them. Germline CDR1 is PRHDT and CDR2 is FYEKMQ (reference sequence). CDR3 protein: CASSQGSAYGYTF. For the CDR3, the DNA is TGTGCCAGCAGCCAGGGCTCGGCCTATGGCTACACCTTC.

The V and J genes are TRBV11-2 and TRBJ1-5; tentative D call: TRBD1 (6 bases). Germline V lookup: CDR1 SGHAT, CDR2 FQNNGV. V lost 0 bases to trimming and J lost 9 bases, with 12 bases between them. There are 14 residues in the CDR3. The CDR3 here is CASSLDNRVRPQHF. The DNA of the CDR3 is TGTGCCAGCAGCTTAGACAACAGGGTCCGGCCCCAGCATTTT.

This clone was recorded once. This rearrangement joins TRBV19 to TRBJ1-1, with a possible D match to TRBD1 (5 bases). The V end lost 4 bases, the J end lost 4 bases, and 7 bases lay between the germline ends. This CDR3 contains 12 residues. The germline V gene has CDR1 LNHDA and CDR2 SQIVND (reference sequence). The CDR3 DNA reads TGTGCCAGTAGTAGAGGGGTCACTGAAGCTTTCTTT. It yields the protein CASSRGVTEAFF. The full variable domain, completed using reference TRBV19 and TRBJ1-1, is DGGITQSPKYLFRKEGQNVTLSCEQNLNHDAMYWYRQDPGQGLRLIYYSQIVNDFQKGDIAEGYSVSREKKESFPLTVTSAQKNPTAFYLCASSRGVTEAFFGQGTRLTVV.